This T cell receptor (beta chain) appears in the sequencing data of a study of T cell repertoires in cytomegalovirus infection. Study-level background: CMV infection plus the matching HLA type was flagged by public TCR beta signatures. General observations from the study: The cumulative frequency of public TCR beta families distinguished individuals who carried CMV together with the relevant HLA. In two of eight donors, the top clonotype was HLA-C-restricted CMV-specific.

MiXCR, run by TCRdb on the reads, gives a single entry per CDR3 protein. The profile covers 350,000 to 400,000 distinct CDR3 sequences, with just under 35% appearing a single time and approximately 13% taken by the ten largest. A word on this clonotype: The antigen is not known. The junction departs from germline at one end; a sequencing error may be responsible.

The CDR3 consists of 15 residues. The source was cultured PBMCs, collected from culture after CMV antigen stimulation. The chain couples TRBV5-3 to TRBJ1-4, with D perhaps TRBD1 (5 bases). TRBV5-3 is an open reading frame whose function is uncertain. This sequence originates from a human donor in good health (CMV status not recorded). Some clones in this sample may be carry-over from other donors' samples. The CDR3 region has the DNA TGTGCCAGCAGCTTAGATAGGGGAGCGGGTGAAAAACTGTTTTTT. This sequence encodes CASSLDRGAGEKLFF.